The T cell receptor beta chain under discussion was sequenced for a study of human T cells and chemical hapten exposure. Overall study context: Patch tests of 0.01% DPC on the upper back were read at 6 days. The patients, most of them female, presented with alopecia areata, totalis or universalis. Findings of the study overall: The study found that DPC sensitization did not change TCRs above 1 in 1000 frequency.

Time point of the sample: patch test 1, 2 weeks after DPC sensitization. The treatment here: therapeutic diphenylcyclopropenone sensitization with weekly scalp DPC. Germline assignment: CDR1 LGHDT and CDR2 YNNKEL (reference sequence). CDR3 size: 16 residues. The V gene end was trimmed by 0 bases and the J gene end by 5 bases; junction bases not matched to a gene: 7. Unique molecular identifiers were linked by the library to individual cDNA molecules. Each CDR3 protein gets one entry after TCRdb re-called the RACE reads with MiXCR. This table holds some 380,000 distinct CDR3 sequences, approximately 5.1% found once. This clonotype showed up many times. What it binds is unknown.

The J gene is TRBJ2-3, the V gene TRBV3-1; TRBD2 matches 8 bases. Material: whole blood, obtained in connection with sensitization to the hapten diphenylcyclopropenone (DPC). This receptor was taken from a woman aged 45-59 years with alopecia areata. Some clones in this sample may be carry-over from other donors' samples. CDR3 DNA: TGTGCCAGCAGCCAAGAGGGTCTAGCGGGCGGAGATACGCAGTATTTT. Protein sequence: CASSQEGLAGGDTQYF.